There are many counts of the clone carrying this T cell receptor (beta chain). The antigen is not known. Selection for sequencing was limited to patients who had shown CD8+CD57+ cell expansion by flow cytometry. TCR beta VDJ and CDR3 were profiled, and genomic DNA was the template. TCRdb fed the reads into MiXCR, producing one record per CDR3 protein. The top ten hold 10% to 15% of the sample, which has more than 150,000 distinct CDR3 sequences, 48% seen once. The sample comes from a study of CD8+CD57+ T cells in acquired aplastic anemia. The study's findings and limits: Patients and controls shared 25 to 35 CD8+ CDR3 sequences, highly expressed in patients.

V lost 5 bases, J lost 9 bases, and 6 bases stayed unmatched. The CDR3 has 15 amino acids. CDR1 and CDR2 from the germline V gene are SEHNR and FQNEAQ (reference sequence). The gene calls are TRBV7-9 and TRBJ1-6, with TRBD1 identical over 11 bases. This receptor was identified in a human donor with aplastic anemia. Sequenced input: sorted CD4+, CD8+, or CD8+CD57+ T cells (not recorded which) from PBMCs. CDR3: CASSRGQGASSPLHF. CDR3 nucleotides: TGTGCCAGCAGCCGAGGACAGGGGGCCTCTTCACCCCTCCACTTT.